Included here is one TCR beta chain sequence, with context. The data were taken from a study of immune heterogeneity within non-small cell lung tumors. Amplifying TCR beta CDR3 involved multiplex PCR carried out with 32 V and 13 J primers. A single record per CDR3 protein comes from TCRdb applying MiXCR to the multiplex PCR reads. The profile shows about 22,000 distinct CDR3 sequences, 25% to 35% of them singletons. Template material comprised bulk tumor genomic DNA at approximately 650 ng per sample. While surgery was under way, several biopsies spaced far apart were taken per primary tumor. Each patient presented with untreated, newly diagnosed non-small cell lung cancer and received curative surgery. The TCR comes from a middle-aged man with non-small cell lung cancer. The sample consisted of lung tumor tissue.

CDR3 bases: TGTGCCAGCAGCCAAGATTTCGGAAACACCGGGGAGCTGTTTTTT. Its translation is CASSQDFGNTGELFF. J is TRBJ2-2 and V is TRBV4-2; D ambiguous. V was cut by 0 bases and J by 2 bases, with 7 bases left in between. Per the germline V gene, CDR1 is LGHNA and CDR2 is YNFKEQ. CDR3 size: 15 residues.